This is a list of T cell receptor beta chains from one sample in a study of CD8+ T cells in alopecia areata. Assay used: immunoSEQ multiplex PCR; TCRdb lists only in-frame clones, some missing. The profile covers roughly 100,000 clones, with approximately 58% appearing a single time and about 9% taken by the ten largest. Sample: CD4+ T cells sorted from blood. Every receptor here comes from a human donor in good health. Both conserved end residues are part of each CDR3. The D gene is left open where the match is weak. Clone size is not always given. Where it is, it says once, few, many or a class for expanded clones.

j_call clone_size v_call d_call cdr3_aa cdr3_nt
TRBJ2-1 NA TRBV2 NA CASSPGTPYNEQFF TGTGCCAGCAGTCCAGGGACACCCTACAATGAGCAGTTCTTC
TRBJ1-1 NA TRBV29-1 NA CSASQGLNTEAFF TGCAGCGCCTCACAGGGCCTGAACACTGAAGCTTTCTTT
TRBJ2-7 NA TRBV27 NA CASSKGIPNSYEQYF TGTGCCAGCTCCAAAGGGATCCCGAATTCCTACGAGCAGTACTTC
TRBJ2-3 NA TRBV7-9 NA CASSFGSDRDTQYF TGTGCCAGCAGCTTTGGCAGCGACAGAGATACGCAGTATTTT
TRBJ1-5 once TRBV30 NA CAWSWSNQPQHF TGTGCCTGGAGTTGGAGCAATCAGCCCCAGCATTTT
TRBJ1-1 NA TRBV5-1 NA CASSLDSEAFF TGCGCCAGCAGCTTGGATTCTGAAGCTTTCTTT
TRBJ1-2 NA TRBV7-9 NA CASSLVMASGYGYTF TGTGCCAGCAGCTTAGTAATGGCGAGCGGCTATGGCTACACCTTC
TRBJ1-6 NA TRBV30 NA CAWNPGSNSPLHF TGTGCCTGGAACCCCGGGAGTAATTCACCCCTCCACTTT
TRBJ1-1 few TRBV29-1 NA CSLGHTEAFF TGCAGCCTTGGACACACTGAAGCTTTCTTT
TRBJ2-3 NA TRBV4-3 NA CASSQGGGVADTQYF TGCGCCAGCAGCCAAGGGGGCGGGGTAGCAGATACGCAGTATTTT
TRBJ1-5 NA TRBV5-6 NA CASSLRGQPQHF TGTGCCAGCAGTCTCAGGGGTCAGCCCCAGCATTTT
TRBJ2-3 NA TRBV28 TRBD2 CASSSISRLASDTQYF TGTGCCAGCAGCTCCATATCTCGACTAGCGTCAGATACGCAGTATTTT
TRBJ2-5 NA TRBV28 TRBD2 CASSPRLAGVETQYF TGTGCCAGCAGTCCTCGACTAGCGGGGGTGGAGACCCAGTACTTC
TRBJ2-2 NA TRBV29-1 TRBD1 CSVDDGQGTGELFF TGCAGCGTTGATGATGGACAGGGTACCGGGGAGCTGTTTTTT
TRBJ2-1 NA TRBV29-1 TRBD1 CSVETTGGNEQFF TGCAGCGTTGAAACTACAGGGGGCAATGAGCAGTTCTTC
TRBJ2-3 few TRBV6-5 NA CASSTGISTDTQYF TGTGCCAGCAGTACGGGAATAAGCACAGATACGCAGTATTTT
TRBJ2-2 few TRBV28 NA CASSFPNTGELFF TGTGCCAGCAGTTTCCCGAACACCGGGGAGCTGTTTTTT
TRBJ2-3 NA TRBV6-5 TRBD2 CASSYSGTNTDTQYF TGTGCCAGCAGTTACTCCGGGACTAACACAGATACGCAGTATTTT
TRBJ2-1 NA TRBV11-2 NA CASSQMGSYGGEQFF TGTGCCAGCAGCCAAATGGGATCATACGGCGGTGAGCAGTTCTTC